This is a list of T cell receptor beta chains from one sample in a study of blood T cell repertoires in COVID-19. Libraries were prepared by immunoSEQ multiplex PCR; TCRdb keeps only in-frame clonotypes and omits some of them. The data contain 300,000 to 450,000 clones, about 89% of them singletons. The sample taken for sequencing was peripheral blood. The receptors derive from a woman aged 60 to 75 with COVID-19, enrolled during active disease. CDR3s include the opening cysteine and the closing phenylalanine or tryptophan. Each record gives: V gene, D gene, J gene, CDR3 DNA, CDR3 protein. D genes are given only for firm matches.

>TRBV7-9|NA|TRBJ1-3
TGTGCCAGCAGCTTAGCGGAGTCTGGAAACACCATATATTTT
CASSLAESGNTIYF
>TRBV5-1|NA|TRBJ1-3
TGCGCCAGCAGCCCGAGCTCCGGGACACAGGGAAACACCATATATTTT
CASSPSSGTQGNTIYF
>TRBV5-1|NA|TRBJ1-1
TGCGCCAGCAGCTTGGGAGCCAGGTCCACTGAAGCTTTCTTT
CASSLGARSTEAFF
>TRBV5-1|NA|TRBJ1-1
TGCGCCAGCAGTGGGCAGGGTGTTTCTGAAGCTTTCTTT
CASSGQGVSEAFF
>TRBV5-1|NA|TRBJ2-2
TGCGCCAGCAGCTTGGCTGGACAGCCCAACACCGGGGAGCTGTTTTTT
CASSLAGQPNTGELFF
>TRBV4-1|NA|TRBJ2-7
TGCGCCAGCAGCCCCCGAAACGGTGGGGGCGGGGGTCAGTACGAGCAGTACTTC
CASSPRNGGGGGQYEQYF
>TRBV28|NA|TRBJ1-2
TGTGCCAGCAGTTTATCGGGGTCTAACTATGGCTACACCTTC
CASSLSGSNYGYTF
>TRBV19|TRBD1|TRBJ1-1
TGTGCCAGTAGTTCAGGGGGCTACACTGAAGCTTTCTTT
CASSSGGYTEAFF
>TRBV5-1|NA|TRBJ2-2
TGCGCCAGCAGCCTGAGCGCCGCGAACACCGGGGAGCTGTTTTTT
CASSLSAANTGELFF
>TRBV2|TRBD1|TRBJ1-1
TGTGCCAGCAGGGCGGGACAGACAAACACTGAAGCTTTCTTT
CASRAGQTNTEAFF
>TRBV30|NA|TRBJ1-1
TGTGCCATAGGACGCGGGGGCGGGTTTGAAGCTTTCTTT
CAIGRGGGFEAFF